This is a list of T cell receptor beta chains from one sample in a study of blood T cell repertoires in COVID-19. This table comes from immunoSEQ multiplex PCR, and its TCRdb copy is limited to in-frame clones, with some not included. The sample records about 130,000 clones, 65% to 90% being singletons. Sequencing input: peripheral blood. The receptor set was obtained from an elderly woman with acute or convalescent COVID-19. CDR3s include the opening cysteine and the closing phenylalanine or tryptophan. The order of the fields is clone size, D gene, CDR3 length, V gene, J gene, CDR3 protein, CDR3 DNA. The D gene is left open where the match is weak. Some rows mark clone size as missing; the rest say once, few, many or name a class of expanded clone.

clone size: .
D gene: .
CDR3 length: 14
V gene: TRBV7-9
J gene: TRBJ1-2
CDR3 protein: CASSLGGDLYGYTF
CDR3 DNA: TGTGCCAGCAGCTTAGGCGGGGACCTCTATGGCTACACCTTC

clone size: .
D gene: TRBD1
CDR3 length: 15
V gene: TRBV5-6
J gene: TRBJ1-1
CDR3 protein: CASTERGGASTEAFF
CDR3 DNA: TGTGCCAGCACCGAGAGAGGGGGCGCTTCCACTGAAGCTTTCTTT

clone size: .
D gene: .
CDR3 length: 16
V gene: TRBV27
J gene: TRBJ1-1
CDR3 protein: CASRGPTQIMNTEAFF
CDR3 DNA: TGTGCCAGCAGGGGCCCGACCCAGATAATGAACACTGAAGCTTTCTTT

clone size: .
D gene: TRBD1
CDR3 length: 16
V gene: TRBV5-4
J gene: TRBJ2-2
CDR3 protein: CASSRPTGIRAGELFF
CDR3 DNA: TGTGCCAGCTCCCGCCCGACAGGGATCAGGGCCGGGGAGCTGTTTTTT

clone size: .
D gene: .
CDR3 length: 14
V gene: TRBV7-9
J gene: TRBJ1-1
CDR3 protein: CASSLGGANTEAFF
CDR3 DNA: TGTGCCAGCAGCCTTGGGGGGGCGAACACTGAAGCTTTCTTT

clone size: .
D gene: .
CDR3 length: 13
V gene: TRBV5-1
J gene: TRBJ1-5
CDR3 protein: CASSLGGDQPQHF
CDR3 DNA: TGCGCCAGCAGCTTGGGAGGCGACCAGCCCCAGCATTTT

clone size: .
D gene: TRBD1
CDR3 length: 14
V gene: TRBV5-4
J gene: TRBJ2-5
CDR3 protein: CAAGTGGAQETQYF
CDR3 DNA: TGTGCCGCAGGAACAGGGGGCGCTCAAGAGACCCAGTACTTC

clone size: .
D gene: TRBD2
CDR3 length: 14
V gene: TRBV28
J gene: TRBJ2-5
CDR3 protein: CATGTSGGVETQYF
CDR3 DNA: TGTGCCACCGGGACTAGCGGGGGGGTGGAGACCCAGTACTTC

clone size: .
D gene: .
CDR3 length: 13
V gene: TRBV7-3
J gene: TRBJ1-1
CDR3 protein: CASSFTANTEAFF
CDR3 DNA: TGTGCCAGCAGCTTTACAGCGAACACTGAAGCTTTCTTT

clone size: once
D gene: TRBD1
CDR3 length: 15
V gene: TRBV7-2
J gene: TRBJ2-5
CDR3 protein: CASSANRGRGETQYF
CDR3 DNA: TGTGCCAGCAGCGCTAACAGGGGGAGAGGAGAGACCCAGTACTTC

clone size: .
D gene: .
CDR3 length: 14
V gene: TRBV9
J gene: TRBJ2-2
CDR3 protein: CASSVPGGGGELFF
CDR3 DNA: TGTGCCAGCAGCGTACCCGGGGGAGGTGGGGAGCTGTTTTTT

clone size: .
D gene: TRBD1
CDR3 length: 14
V gene: TRBV2
J gene: TRBJ1-2
CDR3 protein: CASRTGTGGYGYTF
CDR3 DNA: TGTGCCAGCAGAACTGGGACAGGAGGCTATGGCTACACCTTC

clone size: .
D gene: .
CDR3 length: 14
V gene: TRBV4-3
J gene: TRBJ1-5
CDR3 protein: CASSLDSPFRPQHF
CDR3 DNA: TGCGCCAGCAGCCTGGACAGCCCGTTTCGGCCCCAGCATTTT

clone size: .
D gene: TRBD1
CDR3 length: 13
V gene: TRBV12-3/TRBV12-4
J gene: TRBJ1-2
CDR3 protein: CASIETGIGGYTF
CDR3 DNA: TGTGCCAGCATCGAGACAGGGATAGGTGGCTACACCTTC

clone size: .
D gene: TRBD1
CDR3 length: 14
V gene: TRBV5-1
J gene: TRBJ2-2
CDR3 protein: CASSPGTATGELFF
CDR3 DNA: TGCGCCAGCAGCCCCGGGACAGCCACCGGGGAGCTGTTTTTT

clone size: .
D gene: TRBD1
CDR3 length: 16
V gene: TRBV3-1/TRBV3-2
J gene: TRBJ1-6
CDR3 protein: CASSQQTGQGTSPLHF
CDR3 DNA: TGTGCCAGCAGCCAACAAACGGGACAGGGTACTTCACCCCTCCACTTT

clone size: .
D gene: .
CDR3 length: 13
V gene: TRBV7-3
J gene: TRBJ2-5
CDR3 protein: CASSYRDQETQYF
CDR3 DNA: TGTGCCAGCAGCTACAGGGACCAAGAGACCCAGTACTTC

clone size: few
D gene: .
CDR3 length: 13
V gene: TRBV18
J gene: TRBJ1-6
CDR3 protein: CASSPSGDSPLHF
CDR3 DNA: TGTGCCAGCTCACCCAGCGGGGATTCACCCCTCCACTTT

clone size: .
D gene: TRBD1
CDR3 length: 15
V gene: TRBV7-9
J gene: TRBJ1-2
CDR3 protein: CASSDRDRGAYGYTF
CDR3 DNA: TGTGCCAGCAGCGACCGGGACAGGGGCGCCTATGGCTACACCTTC

clone size: .
D gene: TRBD2
CDR3 length: 15
V gene: TRBV5-1
J gene: TRBJ2-1
CDR3 protein: CASSPGTSGDNEQFF
CDR3 DNA: TGCGCCAGCAGCCCGGGGACTAGCGGCGACAATGAGCAGTTCTTC

clone size: .
D gene: .
CDR3 length: 14
V gene: TRBV12-1
J gene: TRBJ1-2
CDR3 protein: CASSSDRGLFGYTF
CDR3 DNA: TGTGCCAGCAGCTCTGACAGGGGGCTTTTTGGCTACACCTTC

clone size: .
D gene: TRBD1
CDR3 length: 14
V gene: TRBV19
J gene: TRBJ1-5
CDR3 protein: CASSIGTGSQPQHF
CDR3 DNA: TGTGCCAGTAGTATCGGGACAGGGTCTCAGCCCCAGCATTTT

clone size: once
D gene: .
CDR3 length: 14
V gene: TRBV28
J gene: TRBJ1-3
CDR3 protein: CASSSDTGRNTIYF
CDR3 DNA: TGTGCCAGCAGTTCGGACACCGGACGAAACACCATATATTTT

clone size: few
D gene: .
CDR3 length: 13
V gene: TRBV11-2
J gene: TRBJ1-1
CDR3 protein: CASSPEPSAMAFF
CDR3 DNA: TGTGCCAGCAGCCCGGAGCCCTCGGCAATGGCTTTCTTT

clone size: once
D gene: TRBD1
CDR3 length: 14
V gene: TRBV5-4
J gene: TRBJ1-2
CDR3 protein: CASSLAAGTGKNTF
CDR3 DNA: TGTGCCAGCAGCTTGGCAGCAGGGACAGGGAAAAACACCTTC

clone size: .
D gene: .
CDR3 length: 14
V gene: TRBV28
J gene: TRBJ1-5
CDR3 protein: CASSFGVDNQPQHF
CDR3 DNA: TGTGCCAGCAGTTTCGGTGTAGACAATCAGCCCCAGCATTTT

clone size: once
D gene: .
CDR3 length: 15
V gene: TRBV5-4
J gene: TRBJ2-1
CDR3 protein: CASSPGSSSYNERFF
CDR3 DNA: TGTGCCAGCAGCCCAGGGTCAAGCTCCTACAATGAGCGGTTCTTC

clone size: .
D gene: .
CDR3 length: 13
V gene: TRBV27
J gene: TRBJ1-5
CDR3 protein: CASRPDSYQPQHF
CDR3 DNA: TGTGCCAGCAGGCCGGACAGTTATCAGCCCCAGCATTTT

clone size: once
D gene: TRBD1
CDR3 length: 14
V gene: TRBV6-5
J gene: TRBJ1-1
CDR3 protein: CASSQTGRNTEAFF
CDR3 DNA: TGTGCCAGCAGTCAGACAGGGCGGAACACTGAAGCTTTCTTT

clone size: .
D gene: TRBD1
CDR3 length: 14
V gene: TRBV6-5
J gene: TRBJ1-1
CDR3 protein: CASNRRTGDTEAFF
CDR3 DNA: TGTGCCAGCAACCGTAGGACAGGGGACACTGAAGCTTTCTTT

clone size: .
D gene: TRBD2
CDR3 length: 14
V gene: TRBV29-1
J gene: TRBJ2-5
CDR3 protein: CSVVLAGGQETQYF
CDR3 DNA: TGCAGCGTTGTCCTAGCGGGGGGCCAAGAGACCCAGTACTTC

clone size: .
D gene: TRBD1
CDR3 length: 15
V gene: TRBV18
J gene: TRBJ1-1
CDR3 protein: CASSHRDRLNTEAFF
CDR3 DNA: TGTGCCAGCTCACACCGGGACAGGCTGAACACTGAAGCTTTCTTT

clone size: .
D gene: .
CDR3 length: 13
V gene: TRBV29-1
J gene: TRBJ1-2
CDR3 protein: CSVVPGDDYGYTF
CDR3 DNA: TGCAGCGTTGTTCCAGGGGATGACTATGGCTACACCTTC

clone size: .
D gene: .
CDR3 length: 11
V gene: TRBV10-3
J gene: TRBJ2-3
CDR3 protein: CAISGRNTQYF
CDR3 DNA: TGTGCCATCAGCGGTCGAAATACGCAGTATTTT

clone size: .
D gene: TRBD2
CDR3 length: 15
V gene: TRBV5-4
J gene: TRBJ2-1
CDR3 protein: CASSTLAGGYNEQFF
CDR3 DNA: TGTGCCAGCAGCACTCTAGCGGGGGGGTACAATGAGCAGTTCTTC

clone size: .
D gene: .
CDR3 length: 16
V gene: TRBV6-1
J gene: TRBJ1-3
CDR3 protein: CASSEGQHTSGNTIYF
CDR3 DNA: TGTGCCAGCAGTGAAGGACAGCACACCTCTGGAAACACCATATATTTT

clone size: .
D gene: TRBD1
CDR3 length: 14
V gene: TRBV24-1
J gene: TRBJ2-1
CDR3 protein: CATSDPRGYNEQFF
CDR3 DNA: TGTGCCACCAGTGACCCCAGGGGGTACAATGAGCAGTTCTTC

clone size: .
D gene: TRBD1
CDR3 length: 17
V gene: TRBV6-2/TRBV6-3
J gene: TRBJ1-6
CDR3 protein: CASSKDRGPSYNSPLHF
CDR3 DNA: TGTGCCAGCAGTAAAGACAGGGGGCCTTCCTATAATTCACCCCTCCACTTT

clone size: .
D gene: .
CDR3 length: 15
V gene: TRBV7-9
J gene: TRBJ1-5
CDR3 protein: CASSSGSNSNQPQHF
CDR3 DNA: TGTGCCAGCAGCTCGGGGTCGAATAGCAATCAGCCCCAGCATTTT

clone size: .
D gene: TRBD2
CDR3 length: 14
V gene: TRBV10-3
J gene: TRBJ2-7
CDR3 protein: CAISESSGEYEQYF
CDR3 DNA: TGTGCCATCAGTGAATCTAGCGGGGAGTACGAGCAGTACTTC

clone size: .
D gene: TRBD2
CDR3 length: 16
V gene: TRBV7-9
J gene: TRBJ2-5
CDR3 protein: CASSLAGTSGEETQYF
CDR3 DNA: TGTGCCAGCAGCTTAGCCGGGACTAGCGGTGAAGAGACCCAGTACTTC

clone size: .
D gene: .
CDR3 length: 14
V gene: TRBV9
J gene: TRBJ2-1
CDR3 protein: CASSVAQGYNEQFF
CDR3 DNA: TGTGCCAGCAGCGTCGCACAGGGTTACAATGAGCAGTTCTTC